The 20 T cell receptor beta chains below all came from one sample that was sequenced in a study of T cells in Graves' hyperthyroidism and ophthalmopathy. RNA transcripts served as the template for amplifying TCR beta CDR3 regions. HTBI primers were employed in a first-round RT-PCR of the TCR CDR3. TCRdb reprocessed the multiplex PCR reads via MiXCR and lists one record per CDR3 protein. Of approximately 330,000 distinct CDR3 sequences in the sample, about 18% were seen once. Specimen: blood. The receptor set was obtained from a woman in her forties or fifties with Graves' hyperthyroidism.

This clonotype has a handful of counts. The rearrangement links TRBV2 to TRBJ2-7, with D tentatively TRBD2 (6 bases). V lost 10 bases and J lost 2, with 15 bases in between. Germline lookup yields CDR1 SNHLY and CDR2 FYNNEI. This CDR3 comprises 13 residues. CDR3 amino acids: CATLLAETYEQYF. The CDR3 nucleotides read TGTGCCACCCTACTAGCTGAAACCTACGAGCAGTACTTC.

The genes are TRBV9 and TRBJ1-1; D is undetermined. Deletions cut 4 bases from V and 3 bases from J, with 19 bases between. CDR3 length: 16 residues. Germline CDR1 is SGDLS and CDR2 is YYNGEE. Here the CDR3 reads CASSPHPGSLDTEAFF. In DNA, the CDR3 is TGTGCCAGCAGCCCTCACCCCGGGAGTCTGGACACTGAAGCTTTCTTT.

This clonotype has a count of ten or more. The chain links TRBV28 to TRBJ2-3; 7 nucleotides align to TRBD2. Germline V gives CDR1 MDHEN, CDR2 SYDVKM. Trimming removed 6 bases from V and 4 bases from J; junction bases left unmatched: 10. CDR3 length: 15 amino acids. The CDR3 nucleotides are TGTGCCAGCAGCCTATTTGGCGGGGGACCAGATACGCAGTATTTT. This codes for CASSLFGGGPDTQYF.

There are many counts of this clonotype. The chain joins TRBV29-1 to TRBJ1-4; D is possibly TRBD1 (6 bases). The ends were cut back, 6 bases at V and 0 bases at J, with 11 bases in the middle. The CDR3 has 14 amino acids. Germline V lookup: CDR1 SQVTM, CDR2 ANQGSEA. Here the CDR3 reads CSVRGTPTNEKLFF. The CDR3 nucleotides read TGCAGCGTCCGTGGGACACCAACTAATGAAAAACTGTTTTTT.

In its sample, this clonotype was seen many times. The chain couples TRBV6-6 to TRBJ1-5, with D possibly TRBD1 on 5 matching bases. Trimming shortened V by 2 bases and J by 5 bases, and 10 bases separated the two germline ends. The germline CDR1 and CDR2 sequences are MNHNY and SVGAGI (reference sequence). The CDR3 sequence is 14 residues long. This chain's CDR3 is CASSYMGGDQPQHF. The CDR3 nucleotides read TGTGCCAGCAGTTACATGGGGGGGGATCAGCCCCAGCATTTT.

The gene calls are TRBV13 and TRBJ1-2; D is unclear. This CDR3 has 13 residues. Per the germline V gene, CDR1 is PRHDT and CDR2 is FYEKMQ (reference sequence). Deletions cut 0 bases from V and 3 bases from J, with 5 bases between. This CDR3 reads CASSLGVDYGYTF. CDR3 in DNA: TGTGCCAGCAGCTTAGGCGTGGACTATGGCTACACCTTC.

The chain is built from TRBV10-2 and TRBJ2-1, with TRBD2 matching 14 bases. V trimming: 5 bases; J trimming: 14 bases; junction bases outside the gene matches: 8. The CDR3 extends over 14 amino acids. The germline gives CDR1 WSHSY, CDR2 SAAADI. The CDR3 is CASSSGLAGVPEFF. CDR3 DNA: TGCGCCAGCAGTTCGGGACTAGCGGGGGTACCGGAGTTCTTC.

This clonotype was recorded many times. The V gene is TRBV2, the J gene TRBJ1-5, with D possibly matching TRBD1 (6 bases). The CDR3 extends over 16 amino acids. CDR1 is SNHLY, CDR2 FYNNEI, per germline. V dropped 0 bases and J dropped 9 bases, with 18 bases sitting between them. The CDR3 is CASSEALGQGTSPQHF. The CDR3 nucleotides read TGTGCCAGCAGTGAAGCGCTAGGGCAGGGGACTTCGCCCCAGCATTTT.

This chain connects TRBV27 to TRBJ2-1; D is uncertain. In germline, CDR1 is MNHEY, CDR2 SMNVEV (reference sequence). V was trimmed by 6 bases and J by 9 bases, leaving 9 bases between them. The CDR3 is made up of 11 amino acids. The CDR3 reads CASRLGPEQFF. The CDR3 DNA reads as TGTGCCAGCAGACTTGGGCCTGAGCAGTTCTTC.

This clonotype was observed a handful of times. The genes are TRBV5-6 and TRBJ1-6, with D unresolved. The CDR3 consists of 13 residues. The V and J ends lost 6 bases and 6 bases respectively, with 10 bases between them. Germline assignment: CDR1 SGHDT and CDR2 YYEEEE. The CDR3 is CASTRWSNSPLHF. The CDR3 region has the DNA TGTGCCAGCACCCGGTGGAGTAATTCACCCCTCCACTTT.

The chain employs TRBV6-2 or TRBV6-3 and TRBJ2-7, with D perhaps matching TRBD1 (6 bases). The CDR3 consists of 15 residues. Germline V CDR1 and CDR2: MNHEY, SVGEGT. V dropped 6 bases and J dropped 2 bases, with 17 bases sitting between them. The chain's CDR3 is CASRSGQKTPYEQYF. CDR3 in DNA: TGTGCCAGCAGGTCTGGACAGAAGACCCCCTACGAGCAGTACTTC.

This rearrangement joins TRBV19 to TRBJ1-2; D gene ambiguous. The CDR3 length is 12 residues. V was shortened by 11 bases and J by 2 bases, with 12 bases between the two germline ends. Germline lookup yields CDR1 LNHDA and CDR2 SQIVND (reference sequence). CDR3 sequence: CASQRGNYGYTF. Written as DNA, the CDR3 is TGTGCCTCCCAGCGAGGGAACTATGGCTACACCTTC.

A note on this clonotype: This may be a read error: a much more frequent sequence differs by one nucleotide. The chain carries TRBV10-2 and TRBJ1-5; 7 bases are a match to TRBD1. This CDR3 has 14 residues. The germline CDR1 and CDR2 sequences are WSHSY and SAAADI. CDR3 residues: CSSSLGGENQPQHF. In DNA form, the CDR3 reads TGCTCCAGCAGCCTAGGGGGCGAAAATCAGCCCCAGCATTTT.

The rearrangement joins TRBV7-3 to TRBJ2-2, with TRBD1 as a possible D gene (5 bases). This CDR3 contains 14 residues. CDR1 and CDR2 from the germline V gene are SGHTA and FQGTGA. V shed 3 bases and J shed 6 bases, with 11 bases lying between them. The CDR3 sequence: CASSFNTGSGELFF. The CDR3 DNA is TGTGCCAGCAGCTTCAATACAGGTTCCGGGGAGCTGTTTTTT.

Regarding this clonotype: This could be a read error, since a much larger clone is one nucleotide away. The J gene is TRBJ1-5, the V gene TRBV7-8; D unclear. Germline values: CDR1 SGHVS, CDR2 FQNEAQ. This CDR3 region has 13 residues. CDR3 coding DNA: TGTGCCAGCAGGGAAGATAGCAATCAGTCCCAGCATTTT. This sequence encodes CASREDSNQSQHF.

This chain connects TRBV30 to TRBJ2-5, with D hard to call. Germline V CDR1 and CDR2: GTSNPN, SVGIG (reference sequence). The CDR3 has 14 amino acids. Trimming removed 2 bases from V and 5 bases from J, with 15 bases in between. The CDR3 here is CAWSSGEVWETQYF. In nucleotides, the CDR3 is TGTGCCTGGAGTTCTGGGGAAGTGTGGGAGACCCAGTACTTC.

There are a few counts of this clonotype. The chain employs TRBV25-1 and TRBJ1-2; 9 nucleotides line up with TRBD1. Germline values: CDR1 MGHDK, CDR2 SYGVNS. Trimming removed 5 bases from V and 7 bases from J; junction bases left unmatched: 5. CDR3 length: 13 amino acids. The CDR3 nucleotides are TGTGCCAGCAGTCTTAGGACAGGGGTTGGCTACACCTTC. Translating it yields CASSLRTGVGYTF.

The rearrangement joins TRBV4-1 to TRBJ1-5, with D possibly matching TRBD1 (5 bases). The CDR3 totals 16 residues. Germline V gene lookup returns CDR1 MGHRA and CDR2 YSYEKL. Trimming removed 0 bases from V and 5 bases from J, with 14 bases in between. The CDR3 spells CASSQDIAAGYQPQHF. The CDR3 bases are TGCGCCAGCAGCCAAGATATTGCGGCAGGGTATCAGCCCCAGCATTTT.

This clonotype has just a few counts. The J gene is TRBJ2-5, the V gene TRBV7-2; 9 bases line up with TRBD1. The V segment lost 5 bases and the J segment 3 bases; nucleotides outside the gene matches: 4. Germline-derived CDR1 and CDR2 are SGHTA and FQGNSA. The CDR3 consists of 14 residues. CDR3: CASSTWTGEETQYF. Written as DNA, the CDR3 is TGTGCCAGCAGCACCTGGACAGGGGAAGAGACCCAGTACTTC.

This clonotype showed up many times. The CDR3 DNA is TGTGCCAGCAACCATTATAGCGGGAGCGACACCGGGGAGCTGTTTTTT. Protein sequence: CASNHYSGSDTGELFF. The V gene is TRBV3-1, the J gene TRBJ2-2, with 9 bases matching TRBD2. After removal of 7 bases from V and 3 bases from J, the junction contained 9 bases not matched to a gene. This CDR3 is built from 16 residues. Per the germline V gene, CDR1 is LGHDT and CDR2 is YNNKEL (reference sequence).